This entry describes one T cell receptor beta chain. Antigen specificity is unknown. Profiling relied on immunoSEQ multiplex PCR, and the TCRdb table lists in-frame clones only, not all of them. The repertoire holds about 34,000 clones, around 80% seen once, with 1.2% in the top ten. The entry originates in a study of T cells in narcolepsy. Study-level information: Enrolled donors included narcolepsy type 1 or type 2 patients and healthy controls.

Trimming cost V 7 bases and J 8 bases, with 12 bases left between them. The CDR3 has 12 residues. Germline V gives CDR1 MNHNS, CDR2 SASEGT. General study findings and limits: Autoreactive HCRT-specific and TRIB2-specific clonotypes were marked in same-patient CSF-versus-blood CD4+ comparisons.

The sequenced sample was CD45RA- memory CD4+ T cells from PBMCs. The receptor was derived from a human donor with narcolepsy. The rearrangement uses TRBV6-1 and TRBJ2-4; D is perhaps TRBD1 (6 bases). In DNA form, the CDR3 reads TGTGCCAGCACTCGGACAGAGGACATTCAGTACTTC. This codes for CASTRTEDIQYF.